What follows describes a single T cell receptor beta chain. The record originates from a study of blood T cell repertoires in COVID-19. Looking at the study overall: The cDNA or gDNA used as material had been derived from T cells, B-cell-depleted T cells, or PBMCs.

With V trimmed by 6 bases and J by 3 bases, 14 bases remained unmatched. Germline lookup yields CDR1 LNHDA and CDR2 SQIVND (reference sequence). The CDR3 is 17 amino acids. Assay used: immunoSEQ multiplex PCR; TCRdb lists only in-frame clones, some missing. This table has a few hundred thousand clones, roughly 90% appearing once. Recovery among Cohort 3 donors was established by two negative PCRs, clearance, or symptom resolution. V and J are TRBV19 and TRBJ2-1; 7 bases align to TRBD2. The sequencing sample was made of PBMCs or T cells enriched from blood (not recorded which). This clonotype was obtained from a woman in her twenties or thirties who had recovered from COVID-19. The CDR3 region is CASRQNEGLPLYNEQFF. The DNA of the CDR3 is TGTGCCAGTAGACAGAACGAGGGACTACCCCTCTACAATGAGCAGTTCTTC.